These 27 T cell receptor beta chains were sequenced from one sample in a study of neurological immune-mediated disorders. TCRdb fed the 5' RACE reads into MiXCR, producing one record per CDR3 protein. The sample has some 86,000 distinct CDR3 sequences, 2% to 3% seen once; the top ten hold 0.95% to 1.3%. Material: PBMCs. The receptor set was obtained from a woman under 40 with multiple sclerosis.

This clonotype occurred many times. This sequence joins TRBV20-1 and TRBJ2-1; TRBD1 agrees at 9 bases. Germline V gene sequence: CDR1 DFQATT, CDR2 SNEGSKA (reference sequence). This CDR3 has 16 residues. The V segment lost 2 bases and the J segment 8 bases; nucleotides outside the gene matches: 13. As DNA, the CDR3 is TGCAGTGCTAGACAATGGGACAGGGCTCGAAGTTATGAGCAGTTCTTC. The encoded protein is CSARQWDRARSYEQFF.

This clonotype showed up many times. The chain recombines TRBV20-1 with TRBJ2-7, with D maybe TRBD2 (6 bases). CDR3 size: 15 residues. Trimming shortened V by 3 bases and J by 0 bases, and 15 bases separated the two germline ends. The germline V gene has CDR1 DFQATT and CDR2 SNEGSKA (reference sequence). In nucleotides, the CDR3 is TGCAGTGCTAGGCTTCCGGGACTCCCCTCCTACGAGCAGTACTTC. Its protein product is CSARLPGLPSYEQYF.

This clonotype has a count of ten or more. V usage is TRBV6-2 or TRBV6-3 and J usage is TRBJ2-7; TRBD2 might be the D (5 bases). V was cut by 6 bases and J by 3 bases, with 9 bases left in between. Germline CDR1 MNHEY, CDR2 SVGEGT. The CDR3 sequence is 12 residues long. CDR3 in DNA: TGTGCCAGCAGAGCGGACGGCTACGAGCAGTACTTC. It is translated as CASRADGYEQYF.

Many counts were recorded for this clonotype. CDR3 sequence reads: CASSLTSAYGYTF. CDR3 in DNA: TGTGCCAGCAGCTTGACATCCGCGTACGGCTACACCTTC. The gene calls are TRBV7-2 and TRBJ1-2, with D unclear. The length of the CDR3 is 13 residues. The germline gives CDR1 SGHTA, CDR2 FQGNSA. Trimming left V 3 bases short and J 8 bases short, with 13 bases between.

This clonotype occurred many times. A much larger clone differs by one base, so this may be a read error. The chain combines TRBV15 with TRBJ2-1; D is perhaps TRBD1 (5 bases). CDR3 length: 14 residues. V was pared by 7 bases and J by 4 bases, with 14 bases between. Germline values: CDR1 LNHNV, CDR2 YYDKDF (reference sequence). CDR3 protein: CATIKDNGYNEQFF. In DNA, the CDR3 is TGTGCCACCATTAAGGACAACGGGTACAATGAGCAGTTCTTC.

This clonotype was seen ten or more times. The rearrangement uses TRBV7-9 and TRBJ2-7, with D maybe TRBD1 (5 bases). V lost 5 bases and J lost 7, with 21 bases in between. Germline loops: CDR1 SEHNR, CDR2 FQNEAQ (reference sequence). CDR3 length: 15 amino acids. The CDR3: CASSTTLDSFLEQYF. CDR3 DNA sequence: TGTGCCAGCAGCACGACGCTAGACAGTTTTTTGGAGCAGTACTTC.

This CDR3 is CAISGTLNTDTQYF. As DNA, the CDR3 is TGTGCCATCAGCGGGACTCTTAACACAGATACGCAGTATTTT. The chain combines TRBV10-3 with TRBJ2-3; a weak D match, TRBD2 (6 bases). Germline assignment: CDR1 ENHRY and CDR2 SYGVKD. The CDR3 covers 14 residues. Trimming shortened V by 6 bases and J by 2 bases, and 12 bases separated the two germline ends.

The chain links TRBV7-7 to TRBJ2-3; D unclear. CDR3 length equals 14 residues. Per germline, CDR1 SSHAT and CDR2 FNYEAQ (reference sequence). Between the trimmed V and J ends, which lost 2 bases and 4 bases, there was a span of 10 bases. In DNA, the CDR3 is TGTGCCAGCAGCTTAATATTCGAGGCAGATACGCAGTATTTT. Its translation is CASSLIFEADTQYF.

This clonotype was detected ten times or more. The DNA for the CDR3 is TGTGCCAGCAGTTTTAGGACAGGGGGGAACACTGAAGCTTTCTTT. Translated, it gives CASSFRTGGNTEAFF. This sequence joins TRBV7-9 and TRBJ1-1, with TRBD1 matching over 10 bases. The ends lost 6 bases at V and 1 base at J; junction bases unmatched: 5. CDR1 SEHNR and CDR2 FQNEAQ come from the germline V gene (reference sequence). The CDR3 has 15 residues.

This clonotype has ten or more counts. The chain is built from TRBV20-1 and TRBJ2-5, with 11 bases identical to TRBD2. Germline V CDR1 and CDR2: DFQATT, SNEGSKA (reference sequence). The CDR3 extends over 15 amino acids. V was pared by 2 bases and J by 4 bases, with 6 bases of the junction left unmatched. The CDR3 sequence is CSARTSSGRLETQYF. The CDR3 DNA follows: TGCAGTGCTAGAACTTCTAGCGGGAGGTTAGAGACCCAGTACTTC.

This chain uses TRBV19 with TRBJ2-7; D call uncertain. The CDR3 length is 13 residues. Germline V CDR1 and CDR2: LNHDA, SQIVND (reference sequence). The V end was cut by 3 bases, the J end by 2 bases, with 8 bases between. CDR3 bases: TGTGCCAGTAGTATCGGCACGACCTACGAGCAGTACTTC. Encoded protein: CASSIGTTYEQYF.

This clonotype was seen many times. The V gene is TRBV12-3 or TRBV12-4, the J gene TRBJ1-2, with a tentative D call TRBD1 (5 bases). Trimming shortened V by 3 bases and J by 6 bases, and 17 bases separated the two germline ends. The CDR3 spans 15 residues. CDR3 sequence: CASSLGRATLDGYTF. The DNA for the CDR3 is TGTGCCAGCAGTTTGGGCAGGGCGACCCTCGATGGCTACACCTTC.

This clonotype has a count of ten or more. The chain carries TRBV5-1 and TRBJ2-1; D is undetermined. The CDR3 extends over 12 amino acids. Germline V CDR1 and CDR2: SGHRS, YFSETQ. The ends were cut back, 4 bases at V and 10 bases at J, with 12 bases in the middle. The CDR3 coding sequence is TGCGCCAGCAGCCAAGATACTGGCGAGCAGTTCTTC. Amino acid sequence: CASSQDTGEQFF.

This clonotype was found many times. V and J are TRBV5-1 and TRBJ1-5; D gene uncertain. CDR1 and CDR2 from the germline V gene are SGHRS and YFSETQ. The ends were cut back, 2 bases at V and 0 bases at J, with 9 bases in the middle. The CDR3 extends over 15 amino acids. The chain's CDR3 is CASSLLGFSNQPQHF. The CDR3 DNA sequence: TGCGCCAGCAGCTTATTGGGTTTTAGCAATCAGCCCCAGCATTTT.

The sample holds many counts of this clonotype. The V gene is TRBV20-1, the J gene TRBJ2-1; D unclear. The germline CDR1 and CDR2 sequences are DFQATT and SNEGSKA (reference sequence). CDR3 size: 16 residues. The V and J ends lost 0 bases and 0 bases respectively, with 12 bases between them. The CDR3 loop is CSARDQDQSSYNEQFF. The DNA of the CDR3 is TGCAGTGCTAGAGATCAGGACCAGAGCTCCTACAATGAGCAGTTCTTC.

This clonotype was observed at least ten times. J is TRBJ2-1 and V is TRBV20-1; 14 bases are a match to TRBD2. Unmatched junction bases numbered 3, after V lost 1 base and J lost 4 bases. The CDR3 extends over 16 amino acids. Germline V gene data show CDR1 as DFQATT and CDR2 as SNEGSKA (reference sequence). The CDR3 loop is CSARGLAGGPYNEQFF. CDR3 nucleotides: TGCAGTGCTAGAGGACTAGCGGGAGGGCCTTACAATGAGCAGTTCTTC.

This clonotype showed up many times. This chain links TRBV12-3 or TRBV12-4 with TRBJ2-2, with TRBD2 identical over 12 bases. With V trimmed by 0 bases and J by 16 bases, 3 bases remained unmatched. This CDR3 comprises 13 residues. Here the CDR3 reads CASSLARTSGEFF. The DNA of the CDR3 is TGTGCCAGCAGTTTAGCGAGGACTAGCGGGGAGTTTTTT.

This clonotype was counted at least ten times. The chain carries TRBV7-9 and TRBJ2-2, with TRBD1 matching over 7 bases. Trimming removed 5 bases from V and 0 bases from J; junction bases left unmatched: 18. CDR3 size: 20 residues. Looked up from germline, CDR1 is SEHNR and CDR2 is FQNEAQ (reference sequence). This CDR3 is CASSDRTGSYIYANTGELFF. CDR3 coding DNA: TGTGCCAGCAGCGATAGGACAGGTTCATATATTTACGCGAACACCGGGGAGCTGTTTTTT.

This clonotype was seen a few times. Being one base from a much bigger clone, this may be a read error. V gene TRBV20-1 combines with J gene TRBJ1-5; TRBD1 might be the D (6 bases). In germline, CDR1 is DFQATT, CDR2 SNEGSKA (reference sequence). This CDR3 has 14 residues. CDR3 sequence: CSAREGQLNQHQHF. As DNA, the CDR3 is TGCAGTGCTAGAGAGGGACAACTCAATCAGCACCAGCATTTT.

This clonotype has at least ten counts. The V call is TRBV29-1, the J call TRBJ2-7; no reliable D call. Germline V gene data show CDR1 as SQVTM and CDR2 as ANQGSEA. Trimming cost V 7 bases and J 4 bases, with 14 bases left between them. The CDR3 has 12 residues. The CDR3 nucleotides read TGCAGCGCATCCTCCGGCGAATACGAGCAGTACTTC. This sequence encodes CSASSGEYEQYF.

This clonotype was counted at least ten times. The rearrangement links TRBV20-1 to TRBJ1-6; no clear D gene. Germline V gene sequence: CDR1 DFQATT, CDR2 SNEGSKA (reference sequence). V lost 0 bases and J lost 1, with 7 bases in between. The CDR3 sequence is 15 residues long. Here the CDR3 reads CSARDSQSYNSPLHF. As DNA, the CDR3 is TGCAGTGCTAGAGATTCTCAGTCCTATAATTCACCCCTCCACTTT.

In its sample, this clonotype was seen many times. The chain has TRBV3-1 and TRBJ2-7; D gene unclear. Germline CDR1 and CDR2: LGHDT and YNNKEL (reference sequence). CDR3 length: 14 amino acids. Deletions cut 5 bases from V and 0 bases from J, with 11 bases between. The CDR3 sequence is CASSDPTTSYEQYF. CDR3 nucleotide sequence: TGTGCCAGCAGCGACCCTACGACCTCCTACGAGCAGTACTTC.

This clonotype was detected many times. The gene calls are TRBV7-6 and TRBJ2-7; either TRBD1 or TRBD2 may supply D (5 bases each). Germline-derived CDR1 and CDR2 are SGHVS and FNYEAQ. The CDR3 runs 15 residues. The V gene lost 1 base and the J gene lost 2 bases, with 12 bases spanning the gap. Here the CDR3 reads CASSLDGGFTYEQYF. DNA for the CDR3: TGTGCCAGCAGCTTAGATGGGGGATTCACCTACGAGCAGTACTTC.

The sample holds many counts of this clonotype. V is TRBV5-1 and J is TRBJ1-6; the D is unclear. The CDR3 length is 14 residues. Trimming removed 2 bases at V and 5 bases at J, with 8 bases between. The germline V gene has CDR1 SGHRS and CDR2 YFSETQ. The CDR3 bases are TGCGCCAGCAGCTTCGTAGGCGATAATTCACCCCTCCACTTT. Its protein product is CASSFVGDNSPLHF.

This clonotype was seen at least ten times. This chain joins TRBV7-2 and TRBJ2-2; D is tentatively TRBD1 or TRBD2 (5 bases each). The CDR3 is 13 amino acids. Trimming removed 10 bases at V and 7 bases at J, with 16 bases between. The germline V gene has CDR1 SGHTA and CDR2 FQGNSA. CDR3 loop: CANESRDGGELFF. As DNA, the CDR3 is TGTGCCAACGAAAGCAGGGACGGCGGGGAGCTGTTTTTT.

Details on this clonotype: A much more abundant neighbour one base away suggests this may be a read error. The genes are TRBV4-3 and TRBJ2-3, with 10 bases lining up with TRBD2. This CDR3 region has 19 residues. Germline values: CDR1 LGHNA, CDR2 YSLEER. This CDR3 is CASNQDGPGLASLSDTQYF. CDR3 in DNA: TGCGCCAGCAACCAAGATGGGCCGGGACTAGCGTCGTTGTCAGATACGCAGTATTTT.

The sample holds many counts of this clonotype. The rearrangement joins TRBV5-1 to TRBJ2-7; D may be TRBD2 (5 bases). Trimming took off 0 bases at V and 5 bases at J, with 9 bases between the two ends. Germline CDR1 is SGHRS and CDR2 is YFSETQ. The CDR3 is 13 residues long. Here the CDR3 reads CASSLEEVDEQYF. DNA of the CDR3: TGCGCCAGCAGCTTGGAGGAGGTTGACGAGCAGTACTTC.